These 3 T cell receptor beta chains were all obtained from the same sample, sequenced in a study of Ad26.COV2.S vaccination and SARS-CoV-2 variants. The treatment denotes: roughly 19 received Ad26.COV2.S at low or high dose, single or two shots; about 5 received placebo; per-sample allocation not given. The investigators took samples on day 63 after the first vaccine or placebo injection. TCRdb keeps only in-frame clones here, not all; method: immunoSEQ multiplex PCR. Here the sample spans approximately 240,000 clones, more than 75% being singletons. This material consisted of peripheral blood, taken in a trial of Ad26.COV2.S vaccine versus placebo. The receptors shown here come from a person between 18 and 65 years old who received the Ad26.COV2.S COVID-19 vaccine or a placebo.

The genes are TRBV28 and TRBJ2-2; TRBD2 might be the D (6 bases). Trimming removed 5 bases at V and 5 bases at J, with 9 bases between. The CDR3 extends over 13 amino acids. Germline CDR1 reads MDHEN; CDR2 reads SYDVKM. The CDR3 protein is CASSPRGTGELFF. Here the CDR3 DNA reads TGTGCCAGCAGTCCCCGGGGGACCGGGGAGCTGTTTTTT.

CDR3 DNA sequence: TGTGCCAGCAGCTTATTCAGGAGTCCGGGTGAGCAGTTCTTC. Translating it yields CASSLFRSPGEQFF. The chain carries TRBV7-2 and TRBJ2-1; D not certain. This CDR3 is 14 amino acids long. With 2 bases removed from V and 9 bases from J, the gap between germline ends came to 14 bases. Germline CDR1 is SGHTA and CDR2 is FQGNSA.

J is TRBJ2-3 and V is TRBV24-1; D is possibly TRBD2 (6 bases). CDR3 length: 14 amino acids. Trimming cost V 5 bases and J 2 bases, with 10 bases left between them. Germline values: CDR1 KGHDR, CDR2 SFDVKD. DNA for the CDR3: TGTGCCACCAGTGGTAGCGGCCCCACAGATACGCAGTATTTT. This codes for CATSGSGPTDTQYF.